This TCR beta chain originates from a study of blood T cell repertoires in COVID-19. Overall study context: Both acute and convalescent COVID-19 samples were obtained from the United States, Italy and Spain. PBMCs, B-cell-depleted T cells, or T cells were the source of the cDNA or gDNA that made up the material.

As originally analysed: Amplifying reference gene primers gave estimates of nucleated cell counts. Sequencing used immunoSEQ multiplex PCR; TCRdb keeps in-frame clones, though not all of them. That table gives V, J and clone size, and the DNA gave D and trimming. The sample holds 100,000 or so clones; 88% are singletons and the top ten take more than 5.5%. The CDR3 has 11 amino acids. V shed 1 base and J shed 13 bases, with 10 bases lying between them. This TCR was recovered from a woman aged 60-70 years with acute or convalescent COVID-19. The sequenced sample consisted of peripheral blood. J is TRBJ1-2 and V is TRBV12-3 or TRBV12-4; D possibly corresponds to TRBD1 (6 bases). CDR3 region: CASSLGLDSTF. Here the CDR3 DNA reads TGTGCCAGCAGTTTAGGTCTGGACAGCACCTTC.